The T cell receptor (beta chain) under discussion was sequenced for a study of shared clonotypes between healthy human individuals. CD8 cells regarded as naive lacked CD45RO, were positively chosen for CCR7, and omitted terminally differentiated effector memory CD45RA+ cells. Profiling relied on immunoSEQ multiplex PCR, and the TCRdb table lists in-frame clones only, not all of them. The profile shows some 2,100,000 clones, approximately 94% of them singletons. This TCR was recovered from a young man in good health. Some clones in this sample may be carry-over from other donors' samples. The sequenced material came from naive CD8+ T cells from PBMCs.

The CDR3 protein is CASSLDRDKLFF. The CDR3 region has the DNA TGTGCCAGCAGCTTAGACAGGGATAAACTGTTTTTT. The chain has TRBV11-2 and TRBJ1-4; a possible D gene is TRBD1 (5 bases). Germline V lookup: CDR1 SGHAT, CDR2 FQNNGV. The CDR3 covers 12 residues. V was shortened by 0 bases and J by 11 bases, with 7 bases between the two germline ends.